Listed below are T cell receptor beta chains from one sample, sequenced in a study of vaccination and CD4 T cells after COVID-19. TCRdb processed the PCR reads anew with MiXCR; each CDR3 protein has one entry. The table has around 26,000 distinct CDR3 sequences, approximately 50% seen once. Their antigen targets remain unknown. Sequences were derived from CD4+ T cells from blood, cultured in vitro, sampled before SARS-CoV-2 vaccination. Receptor source: a human donor who received a COVID-19 vaccine. Both conserved end residues are part of each CDR3. A D gene is named only where the DNA matches it firmly. Some rows mark clone size as missing; the rest say once, few, many or name a class of expanded clone.

>few|TRBD2|TRBV7-6|TRBJ2-5
CASSSGRIAGAYQETQYF
TGTGCCAGCAGCTCCGGGCGAATAGCGGGGGCCTACCAAGAGACCCAGTACTTC
>NA|NA|TRBV18|TRBJ1-1
CASSPDQRRVENTEAFF
TGTGCCAGCTCACCCGACCAACGGAGAGTAGAGAACACTGAAGCTTTCTTT
>few|NA|TRBV30|TRBJ1-5
CAWSSPGGVRQPQHF
TGTGCCTGGAGTTCCCCTGGGGGGGTTCGGCAGCCCCAGCATTTT
>few|NA|TRBV20-1|TRBJ1-3
CSAGDSGNTIYF
TGCAGTGCAGGAGACTCTGGAAACACCATATATTTT
>NA|TRBD2|TRBV12-3/TRBV12-4|TRBJ2-1
CASSLIGRGEQFF
TGTGCCAGCAGTTTGATAGGGAGGGGTGAGCAGTTCTTC
>NA|TRBD2|TRBV10-3|TRBJ2-1
CAIRTETSGEQFF
TGTGCCATCAGGACCGAGACTAGCGGGGAGCAGTTCTTC
>medium-sized|TRBD2|TRBV7-7|TRBJ2-5
CASSITSGETQYF
TGTGCCAGCAGCATAACTAGCGGTGAGACCCAGTACTTC
>NA|NA|TRBV2|TRBJ2-7
CASRTPEAYEQYF
TGTGCCAGCCGCACACCCGAGGCCTACGAGCAGTACTTC
>NA|TRBD2|TRBV18|TRBJ2-5
CASFRLAGGQETQYF
TGTGCCAGCTTCCGACTAGCGGGGGGGCAAGAGACCCAGTACTTC
>NA|NA|TRBV12-3/TRBV12-4|TRBJ1-5
CASSLWSAGAGQPQHF
TGTGCCAGCAGTTTATGGTCGGCAGGGGCGGGTCAGCCCCAGCATTTT
>NA|NA|TRBV24-1|TRBJ1-2
CATSGNRMDGYTF
TGTGCCACCAGTGGTAACCGGATGGATGGCTACACCTTC
>few|NA|TRBV27|TRBJ1-3
CASSLQGRGNTIYF
TGTGCCAGCAGTTTACAGGGGAGGGGAAACACCATATATTTT
>NA|NA|TRBV7-9|TRBJ1-1
CASSLRQMNTEAFF
TGTGCCAGCAGCTTACGACAGATGAACACTGAAGCTTTCTTT
>NA|NA|TRBV24-1|TRBJ2-5
CATSERQGRGETQYF
TGTGCCACCAGTGAAAGACAGGGGAGGGGAGAGACCCAGTACTTC
>NA|TRBD2|TRBV6-1|TRBJ2-7
CASSEAAGGSYEQYF
TGTGCCAGCAGTGAAGCAGCGGGGGGCTCCTACGAGCAGTACTTC
>NA|TRBD2|TRBV7-8|TRBJ2-5
CASSLAPLAGGQETQYF
TGTGCCAGCAGCTTAGCCCCACTAGCGGGGGGGCAAGAGACCCAGTACTTC
>NA|TRBD1|TRBV20-1|TRBJ2-3
CSARDFLSAQDRSTDTQYF
TGCAGTGCTAGAGATTTTTTATCGGCGCAGGACAGGAGCACAGATACGCAGTATTTT
>NA|TRBD1|TRBV19|TRBJ2-7
CASRDRLDRGEQYF
TGTGCCAGTAGAGATCGCCTAGACAGGGGGGAGCAGTACTTC
>NA|TRBD1|TRBV24-1|TRBJ2-1
CATSDFPGQGVGEQFF
TGTGCCACCAGTGATTTCCCGGGACAGGGGGTTGGTGAGCAGTTCTTC
>NA|NA|TRBV7-9|TRBJ2-5
CASSLRKTGTLKRETQYF
TGTGCCAGCAGCTTAAGAAAGACCGGGACACTCAAGCGAGAGACCCAGTACTTC
>NA|NA|TRBV18|TRBJ1-1
CASSGVGNTEAFF
TGTGCCAGCTCGGGGGTTGGGAACACTGAAGCTTTCTTT
>NA|NA|TRBV19|TRBJ2-7
CASLPGWTDSYEQYF
TGTGCCAGTTTACCCGGGTGGACAGACTCCTACGAGCAGTACTTC
>NA|NA|TRBV12-3/TRBV12-4|TRBJ1-5
CASSLDGGSAQHF
TGTGCCAGCAGTTTAGATGGGGGGTCGGCCCAGCATTTT
>NA|NA|TRBV24-1|TRBJ2-5
CATSDPGDRRAKTQYF
TGTGCCACCAGTGACCCGGGCGACCGGAGGGCTAAGACCCAGTACTTC
>NA|NA|TRBV9|TRBJ1-6
CASSGRYRESGSPLHF
TGTGCCAGCAGCGGAAGGTACAGGGAAAGCGGTTCACCCCTCCACTTT
>NA|NA|TRBV9|TRBJ2-1
CASSASTTGNEQFF
TGTGCCAGCAGCGCCTCAACTACAGGGAATGAGCAGTTCTTC
>NA|TRBD1|TRBV18|TRBJ1-6
CASSPLAGTGDNSPLHF
TGTGCCAGCTCACCCTTAGCCGGGACAGGGGATAATTCACCCCTCCACTTT
>NA|TRBD1|TRBV27|TRBJ2-1
CASRKTGTGYYNEQFF
TGTGCCAGCAGGAAAACCGGGACAGGGTACTACAATGAGCAGTTCTTC
>NA|NA|TRBV6-1|TRBJ2-2
CASSEFGGSTGELFF
TGTGCCAGCAGTGAATTTGGAGGGTCCACCGGGGAGCTGTTTTTT
>few|TRBD2|TRBV7-9|TRBJ2-5
CASSLGLAGVRETQYF
TGTGCCAGCAGCTTAGGCCTAGCGGGGGTTCGGGAGACCCAGTACTTC
>once|TRBD1|TRBV30|TRBJ1-5
CAWSVPRTGGSSQPQHF
TGTGCCTGGAGTGTACCCCGGACAGGGGGCTCGAGTCAGCCCCAGCATTTT
>NA|NA|TRBV6-5|TRBJ2-7
CASSYSGALEGAGEQYF
TGTGCCAGCAGTTACTCGGGTGCATTGGAGGGGGCGGGCGAGCAGTACTTC
>NA|TRBD1|TRBV29-1|TRBJ1-1
CSVWDRNTEAFF
TGCAGCGTGTGGGACAGGAACACTGAAGCTTTCTTT
>NA|NA|TRBV2|TRBJ2-5
CASRGEGETQYF
TGTGCCAGCAGAGGAGAGGGGGAGACCCAGTACTTC
>NA|TRBD1|TRBV19|TRBJ1-2
CASTDLGTGSLYGYTF
TGTGCCAGTACTGACCTCGGGACAGGGAGCCTCTATGGCTACACCTTC
>few|TRBD1|TRBV20-1|TRBJ1-2
CSARVRQGARANYGYTF
TGCAGTGCTAGAGTAAGACAGGGGGCTCGAGCTAACTATGGCTACACCTTC
>NA|TRBD1|TRBV5-1|TRBJ1-2
CASSQTGSGPYGYTF
TGCGCCAGCAGCCAGACAGGGAGCGGTCCCTATGGCTACACCTTC
>NA|TRBD2|TRBV6-1|TRBJ2-1
CASSEHLRGGRNEQFF
TGTGCCAGCAGTGAACATTTACGGGGGGGTCGGAATGAGCAGTTCTTC
>NA|TRBD2|TRBV2|TRBJ2-5
CASSPRTSGGQETQYF
TGTGCCAGCAGTCCCCGGACTAGCGGGGGGCAAGAGACCCAGTACTTC
>NA|NA|TRBV6-1|TRBJ1-6
CASRPTRGSYNSPLHF
TGTGCCAGCAGACCAACCCGGGGTAGCTATAATTCACCCCTCCACTTT
>NA|NA|TRBV24-1|TRBJ1-2
CATSVGRNYGYTF
TGTGCCACCAGTGTAGGACGTAACTATGGCTACACCTTC
>NA|NA|TRBV19|TRBJ1-2
CASSGSLTYGYTF
TGTGCCAGTAGTGGAAGCCTGACTTATGGCTACACCTTC
>NA|NA|TRBV7-6|TRBJ2-3
CASNNIAGTEIGSADTQYF
TGTGCCAGCAACAATATTGCCGGGACCGAAATAGGGTCCGCAGATACGCAGTATTTT
>once|TRBD2|TRBV20-1|TRBJ2-3
CSARDAGLAVSDTQYF
TGCAGTGCTAGAGATGCAGGGCTAGCGGTATCAGATACGCAGTATTTT
>NA|NA|TRBV27|TRBJ2-5
CASSQHQGIWPQYF
TGTGCCAGCAGTCAGCATCAGGGGATTTGGCCCCAGTACTTC
>once|NA|TRBV2|TRBJ1-5
CASSPGVNQPQHF
TGTGCCAGCAGTCCCGGGGTCAATCAGCCCCAGCATTTT
>once|NA|TRBV30|TRBJ2-7
CAWSPRGWDSRGSYEQYF
TGTGCCTGGAGTCCGCGGGGTTGGGACAGTCGAGGGTCCTACGAGCAGTACTTC
>few|NA|TRBV6-1|TRBJ1-5
CASSRDLTGNQPQHF
TGTGCCAGCAGCCGGGATCTGACAGGAAATCAGCCCCAGCATTTT
>NA|TRBD1|TRBV6-1|TRBJ1-4
CASRGTGVSNEKLFF
TGTGCCAGCAGGGGGACAGGGGTATCCAATGAAAAACTGTTTTTT
>few|NA|TRBV7-9|TRBJ1-2
CASSPAAPSNYGYTF
TGTGCCAGCAGCCCGGCCGCTCCCTCTAACTATGGCTACACCTTC
>NA|TRBD2|TRBV7-2|TRBJ2-5
CASSLVVGEGNQETQYF
TGTGCCAGCAGCTTAGTGGTAGGGGAGGGCAATCAAGAGACCCAGTACTTC
>NA|NA|TRBV19|TRBJ1-2
CASSPTGKGYGYTF
TGTGCCAGTAGCCCAACAGGGAAGGGGTATGGCTACACCTTC
>NA|NA|TRBV9|TRBJ2-2
CASSVGGFTGELFF
TGTGCCAGCAGCGTAGGAGGGTTTACCGGGGAGCTGTTTTTT
>NA|NA|TRBV6-5|TRBJ1-5
CASSYRAGGNQPQHF
TGTGCCAGCAGTTACAGGGCAGGGGGCAATCAGCCCCAGCATTTT
>few|TRBD2|TRBV6-5|TRBJ2-1
CASSYSPSGGLYNEQFF
TGTGCCAGCAGTTACTCTCCTAGCGGGGGGCTCTACAATGAGCAGTTCTTC